Following are 30 T cell receptor beta chains from one sample sequenced in a study of OX40 agonist ivuxolimab in advanced cancers. Produced via immunoSEQ multiplex PCR; TCRdb's table is partial and in-frame only. The sample consists of approximately 50,000 clones, roughly 73% of them appearing once. Specimen: CD4+ or CD8+ T cells sorted from blood, collected in a trial of the OX40 agonist ivuxolimab. These receptors were collected from an adult with an advanced solid tumor such as melanoma, head and neck, liver or kidney cancer.

This clone was recorded a few times. The chain employs TRBV10-3 and TRBJ1-1; D remains unclear. The CDR3 extends over 11 amino acids. Trimming took 2 bases from V and 10 from J, leaving 8 bases between them. Germline CDR1 is ENHRY and CDR2 is SYGVKD. CDR3 amino acids: CAISEGLVAFF. The CDR3, as DNA: TGTGCCATCAGTGAGGGACTTGTAGCTTTCTTT.

The chain is built from TRBV19 and TRBJ2-6; the D is unclear. Trimming cost V 1 base and J 2 bases, with 12 bases left between them. Germline V CDR1 and CDR2: LNHDA, SQIVND (reference sequence). The CDR3 is 17 residues long. The CDR3 sequence: CASSIAKTGAGANVLTF. CDR3 DNA sequence: TGTGCCAGTAGTATAGCGAAGACTGGTGCTGGGGCCAACGTCCTGACTTTC.

J is TRBJ2-7 and V is TRBV19; D remains unclear. CDR1 LNHDA and CDR2 SQIVND come from the germline V gene (reference sequence). This CDR3 contains 14 residues. Trimming took off 3 bases at V and 0 bases at J, with 9 bases between the two ends. CDR3 loop: CASSIQADSYEQYF. CDR3 DNA: TGTGCCAGTAGTATTCAGGCGGACTCCTACGAGCAGTACTTC.

This chain connects TRBV13 to TRBJ2-5, with D tentatively TRBD2 (5 bases). This CDR3 is built from 14 residues. Deletions cut 5 bases from V and 5 bases from J, with 15 bases between. Germline CDR1 PRHDT, CDR2 FYEKMQ (reference sequence). The CDR3 coding sequence is TGTGCCAGCAGCCTAGCTTGGGTAGGGGAGACCCAGTACTTC. It translates to CASSLAWVGETQYF.

This clone has only a few counts. The chain combines TRBV7-2 with TRBJ2-3, with TRBD2 matching over 11 bases. Germline CDR1 is SGHTA and CDR2 is FQGNSA. This CDR3 contains 14 residues. V lost 9 bases to trimming and J lost 1 base; unmatched junction nucleotides: 3. The CDR3 DNA reads TGTGCCAGTAGCGGGGGGGCGGGCACAGATACGCAGTATTTT. This encodes CASSGGAGTDTQYF. Variable domain in full (rest from reference TRBV7-2 and TRBJ2-3): GAGVSQSPSNKVTEKGKDVELRCDPISGHTALYWYRQSLGQGLEFLIYFQGNSAPDKSGLPSDRFSAERTGGSVSTLTIQRTQQEDSAVYLCASSGGAGTDTQYFGPGTRLTVL.

This chain connects TRBV11-2 to TRBJ1-1, with a weak D call TRBD1 (6 bases). Trimming shortened V by 4 bases and J by 6 bases, and 27 bases separated the two germline ends. The CDR3 is made up of 18 amino acids. CDR1 and CDR2 (germline): SGHAT, FQNNGV. The CDR3 sequence: CASSSRSPPQNRASEAFF. DNA for the CDR3: TGTGCCAGCAGCTCTAGATCCCCCCCTCAAAACAGGGCGTCTGAAGCTTTCTTT.

The J gene is TRBJ1-5, the V gene TRBV4-1; D might be TRBD1 (5 bases). Trimming took 8 bases from V and 1 from J, leaving 12 bases between them. Per germline, CDR1 MGHRA and CDR2 YSYEKL. The CDR3 spans 14 residues. The CDR3 DNA follows: TGCGCCAGCGCCCGGGGGGACAGCAATCAGCCCCAGCATTTT. Translation: CASARGDSNQPQHF.

This chain connects TRBV18 to TRBJ2-2; no clear D. V was clipped by 3 bases and J by 0 bases, with 11 bases between them. Germline V gene lookup returns CDR1 KGHSH and CDR2 LQKENI. The CDR3 is made up of 16 amino acids. CDR3 DNA sequence: TGTGCCAGCTCACCCCGGTCCGACACGAACACCGGGGAGCTGTTTTTT. Its translation is CASSPRSDTNTGELFF. Complete variable domain (other parts from reference TRBV18 and TRBJ2-2): NAGVMQNPRHLVRRRGQEARLRCSPMKGHSHVYWYRQLPEEGLKFMVYLQKENIIDESGMPKERFSAEFPKEGPSILRIQQVVRGDSAAYFCASSPRSDTNTGELFFGEGSRLTVL.

The chain is built from TRBV27 and TRBJ2-7; D remains unclear. V lost 3 bases and J 3 bases, leaving 9 bases between the germline ends. Germline V lookup: CDR1 MNHEY, CDR2 SMNVEV (reference sequence). The CDR3 sequence is 13 residues long. In nucleotides, the CDR3 is TGTGCCAGCAGTTTTTTACGAAACTACGAGCAGTACTTC. The encoded protein is CASSFLRNYEQYF.

The chain joins TRBV5-8 to TRBJ2-5, with no clear D. This CDR3 spans 14 amino acids. V was clipped by 1 base and J by 1 base, with 8 bases between them. Looked up from germline, CDR1 is SGHTS and CDR2 is YDEGEE. The CDR3 region is CASSLLGIQETQYF. In nucleotides, the CDR3 is TGTGCCAGCAGCTTGTTGGGCATCCAAGAGACCCAGTACTTC.

This chain connects TRBV28 to TRBJ2-1; 14 nucleotides line up with TRBD2. V dropped 2 bases and J dropped 9; count of bases not matched to a gene: 6. The CDR3 loop spans 16 amino acids. Germline assignment: CDR1 MDHEN and CDR2 SYDVKM. This CDR3 reads CASSLGGLAGGLEQFF. The CDR3 DNA sequence: TGTGCCAGCAGTTTAGGTGGACTAGCGGGAGGCCTTGAGCAGTTCTTC. Drawing the rest from reference TRBV28 and TRBJ2-1, the complete variable domain is DVKVTQSSRYLVKRTGEKVFLECVQDMDHENMFWYRQDPGLGLRLIYFSYDVKMKEKGDIPEGYSVSREKKERFSLILESASTNQTSMYLCASSLGGLAGGLEQFFGPGTRLTVL.

V gene TRBV5-1 combines with J gene TRBJ2-7; 10 positions match TRBD1. The length of the CDR3 is 15 residues. CDR1 SGHRS and CDR2 YFSETQ come from the germline V gene. Germline trimming cut 4 bases from V and 2 bases from J; bases unmatched to any gene: 6. Here the CDR3 reads CASSVSGTGAYEQYF. CDR3 coding DNA: TGCGCCAGCAGCGTGAGCGGGACAGGGGCCTACGAGCAGTACTTC.

The chain uses TRBV9 and TRBJ2-7; 9 positions agree with TRBD1. CDR1 and CDR2 from the germline V gene are SGDLS and YYNGEE. The CDR3 covers 15 residues. V dropped 4 bases and J dropped 1; count of bases not matched to a gene: 6. This CDR3 is CASSPGQGVSYEQYF. DNA of the CDR3: TGTGCCAGCAGCCCGGGACAGGGAGTTTCCTACGAGCAGTACTTC.

The rearrangement uses TRBV5-1 and TRBJ1-1, with D possibly being TRBD1 (5 bases). This CDR3 has 14 residues. CDR1 and CDR2 from the germline V gene are SGHRS and YFSETQ. The ends were cut back, 3 bases at V and 6 bases at J, with 15 bases in the middle. This chain's CDR3 is CASSSTVNKAEAFF. The DNA of the CDR3 is TGCGCCAGCAGCTCGACAGTGAACAAGGCTGAAGCTTTCTTT. Using reference TRBV5-1 and TRBJ1-1 for the parts outside the CDR3, the full variable domain is KAGVTQTPRYLIKTRGQQVTLSCSPISGHRSVSWYQQTPGQGLQFLFEYFSETQRNKGNFPGRFSGRQFSNSRSEMNVSTLELGDSALYLCASSSTVNKAEAFFGQGTRLTVV.

The chain uses TRBV12-5 and TRBJ2-5, with 10 positions matching TRBD2. Trimming cost V 7 bases and J 4 bases; bases outside gene matches: 12. The CDR3 loop spans 16 amino acids. Germline V lookup: CDR1 LGHNT, CDR2 FRNRAP. The CDR3 DNA reads TGTGCTAGTGCCTCAGGGGAGCGGGGGGGAGGAGAGACCCAGTACTTC. Translating gives CASASGERGGGETQYF.

This sequence joins TRBV5-1 and TRBJ2-5; D uncertain. Germline V CDR1 and CDR2: SGHRS, YFSETQ. The ends were cut back, 5 bases at V and 3 bases at J, with 5 bases in the middle. The CDR3 runs 11 residues. This CDR3 reads CASRAEETQYF. In DNA form, the CDR3 reads TGCGCCAGCAGGGCAGAAGAGACCCAGTACTTC.

This chain joins TRBV7-3 and TRBJ1-5; D possibly corresponds to TRBD1 (5 bases). Germline lookup yields CDR1 SGHTA and CDR2 FQGTGA. The CDR3 runs to 14 residues. Trimming took 3 bases from V and 2 from J, leaving 8 bases between them. For the CDR3, the DNA is TGTGCCAGCAGCTTGGGGGTGCGCAATCAGCCCCAGCATTTT. This encodes CASSLGVRNQPQHF.

The chain has TRBV6-5 and TRBJ2-1, with D perhaps being TRBD1 or TRBD2 (5 bases each). CDR1 is MNHEY and CDR2 is SVGAGI in the germline V gene. This CDR3 region has 15 residues. The germline V and J ends were trimmed by 2 bases and 7 bases, with 15 bases remaining between them. The CDR3 here is CASSYVATEGNEQFF. CDR3 DNA sequence: TGTGCCAGCAGTTACGTAGCGACTGAGGGGAATGAGCAGTTCTTC.

The gene calls are TRBV10-3 and TRBJ1-3, with D unresolved. Trimming pared 0 bases from V and 0 bases from J, leaving 6 bases between. This CDR3 is 15 amino acids long. CDR1 and CDR2 (germline): ENHRY, SYGVKD. In DNA form, the CDR3 reads TGTGCCATCAGTGAGTCCGGAGGCTCTGGAAACACCATATATTTT. Protein product: CAISESGGSGNTIYF.

The chain links TRBV19 to TRBJ2-2; D may be TRBD2 (5 bases). This CDR3 is built from 16 residues. Between the trimmed V and J ends, which lost 7 bases and 6 bases, there was a span of 21 bases. Per the germline V gene, CDR1 is LNHDA and CDR2 is SQIVND (reference sequence). The CDR3 DNA follows: TGTGCCAGTAACGACCCGGGATCTTCCCGATCCGGGGAGCTGTTTTTT. Its translation is CASNDPGSSRSGELFF.

This sequence joins TRBV5-5 and TRBJ2-7; possibly TRBD1 for D (6 bases). Germline CDR1 reads SGHKS; CDR2 reads YYEKEE (reference sequence). Trimming removed 4 bases from V and 3 bases from J, with 23 bases in between. The CDR3 has 17 residues. In nucleotides, the CDR3 is TGTGCCAGCAGCCCGACGGCAACAGGGATATCTCTCTACGAGCAGTACTTC. Protein product: CASSPTATGISLYEQYF.

The rearrangement joins TRBV2 to TRBJ1-5, with D possibly matching TRBD1 (5 bases). The CDR3 is made up of 14 amino acids. Germline lookup yields CDR1 SNHLY and CDR2 FYNNEI. The ends were cut back, 7 bases at V and 0 bases at J, with 10 bases in the middle. The CDR3 loop is CASMAGYSNQPQHF. In nucleotides, the CDR3 is TGTGCCAGCATGGCAGGGTATAGCAATCAGCCCCAGCATTTT.

The rearrangement uses TRBV6-5 and TRBJ2-2, with unresolved D. There are 15 residues in the CDR3. Germline CDR1 is MNHEY and CDR2 is SVGAGI. The V end lost 3 bases, the J end lost 6 bases, and 14 bases lay between the germline ends. DNA of the CDR3: TGTGCCAGCAGTTATACACGATCCCTCTCCGGGGAGCTGTTTTTT. Translation: CASSYTRSLSGELFF.

The V call is TRBV7-9, the J call TRBJ1-5, with D uncertain. The CDR3 has 14 amino acids. V lost 3 bases to trimming and J lost 6 bases, with 12 bases between them. Per the germline V gene, CDR1 is SEHNR and CDR2 is FQNEAQ (reference sequence). The CDR3 coding sequence is TGTGCCAGCAGCTTTGGGGAGGGCGGTCAGCCCCAGCATTTT. As protein: CASSFGEGGQPQHF.

V and J are TRBV6-5 and TRBJ2-1; 12 positions agree with TRBD2. CDR1 is MNHEY, CDR2 SVGAGI, per germline. The V segment lost 5 bases and the J segment 5 bases; nucleotides outside the gene matches: 4. CDR3 size: 15 residues. CDR3 nucleotides: TGTGCCAGCAGTCCTAGCGGGGGGGTCAACAATGAGCAGTTCTTC. Translated: CASSPSGGVNNEQFF.

The genes are TRBV7-7 and TRBJ2-2; TRBD1 is a possible D gene (5 bases). Germline assignment: CDR1 SSHAT and CDR2 FNYEAQ (reference sequence). Between the trimmed V and J ends, which lost 2 bases and 6 bases, there was a span of 7 bases. The CDR3 is 13 amino acids. DNA of the CDR3: TGTGCCAGCAGCTTAACCAGGGCCGGGGAGCTGTTTTTT. It codes for CASSLTRAGELFF. The full variable domain, its missing parts supplied by reference TRBV7-7 and TRBJ2-2, is GAGVSQSPRYKVTKRGQDVTLRCDPISSHATLYWYQQALGQGPEFLTYFNYEAQPDKSGLPSDRFSAERPEGSISTLTIQRTEQRDSAMYRCASSLTRAGELFFGEGSRLTVL.

The chain links TRBV18 to TRBJ2-1; D uncertain. The CDR3 consists of 15 residues. Germline CDR1 reads KGHSH; CDR2 reads LQKENI. The V gene lost 2 bases and the J gene lost 0 bases, with 8 bases spanning the gap. The CDR3 DNA reads as TGTGCCAGCTCACCATCGGTAGCCTCCTACAATGAGCAGTTCTTC. Amino acid sequence: CASSPSVASYNEQFF.

This clone was counted a single time. V usage is TRBV7-8 and J usage is TRBJ1-1, with D possibly being TRBD1 (5 bases). With 7 bases removed from V and 1 base from J, the gap between germline ends came to 13 bases. The CDR3 is made up of 14 amino acids. Germline loops: CDR1 SGHVS, CDR2 FQNEAQ. The CDR3 nucleotides read TGTGCCAGCAACCCCGGGACTTCGAACACTGAAGCTTTCTTT. It codes for CASNPGTSNTEAFF.

This clone was picked up one time. The rearrangement uses TRBV7-2 and TRBJ1-4; 9 nucleotides agree with TRBD1. Germline loops: CDR1 SGHTA, CDR2 FQGNSA. CDR3 size: 18 residues. With V trimmed by 5 bases and J by 6 bases, 16 bases remained unmatched. The CDR3 is CASSLGRTTRQGDEKLFF. CDR3 DNA: TGTGCCAGCAGCCTAGGAAGGACGACCAGACAGGGGGATGAAAAACTGTTTTTT.

This chain links TRBV27 with TRBJ2-7; TRBD1 agrees at 9 bases. The germline V gene has CDR1 MNHEY and CDR2 SMNVEV (reference sequence). The CDR3 has 16 amino acids. V was pared by 5 bases and J by 1 base, with 9 bases of the junction left unmatched. The CDR3 region has the DNA TGTGCCAGCAGTCCCCCCCGACAGGGGGGTTCCTACGAGCAGTACTTC. It specifies CASSPPRQGGSYEQYF.